This T cell receptor beta chain was observed in a study of CXCR3-negative and CXCR3-positive naive CD8 T cells. The study made its TRB cDNA libraries by 5' RACE, adding UMI labels. TCRdb processed the 5' RACE reads again and assigns one entry to each CDR3 protein, with no DNA. Its clone listing holds approximately 74,000 distinct CDR3 sequences. To note about this clonotype: Antigen: not known.

Sorting was done in triplicate for each CD8+ T cell subset (under 330,000 cells each). Study-level results: Cryopreserved PBMCs had partly decreased CXCR3 expression; fresh PBMCs were used in most assays. Naive CXCR3-positive and CXCR3-negative cells shared similar TRBV-TRBJ usage, unlike memory cells.

This sequence originates from a human donor in good health. Some clones in this sample may be carry-over from other donors' samples. The material sequenced was naive CXCR3- CD8+ T cells from blood. Subset indicated: CD45RO-CCR7+CD27+CD95- naive CD8+ T cells lacking CXCR3 (TNR3-).

The CDR3 spells CASSRTGGNEQFF. The chain combines TRBV4-1 with TRBJ2-1; there is no DNA to check the TCRdb D call of TRBD1. This CDR3 has 13 residues. Germline V CDR1 and CDR2: MGHRA, YSYEKL.